These 6 T cell receptor beta chains were sequenced from one sample in a study of blood T cell repertoires in COVID-19. Sequencing was performed with immunoSEQ multiplex PCR; in TCRdb, only in-frame clones are kept and a portion is missing. This sample has about 170,000 clones; roughly 86% occur once, and the top ten carry 7% to 7.5%. The sequencing input was peripheral blood. The receptors come from a woman aged 80 or older in a cohort sampled during active or convalescent COVID-19.

This chain joins TRBV9 and TRBJ2-1; perhaps TRBD2 as D (6 bases). The length of the CDR3 is 15 residues. Germline values: CDR1 SGDLS, CDR2 YYNGEE. V was shortened by 2 bases and J by 5 bases, with 14 bases between the two germline ends. DNA of the CDR3: TGTGCCAGCAGCGTCCAGGGACTGGATAACAATGAGCAGTTCTTC. This gives the protein CASSVQGLDNNEQFF.

The chain employs TRBV6-5 and TRBJ1-2; unclear D gene. The CDR3 totals 13 residues. V was clipped by 11 bases and J by 3 bases, with 16 bases between them. Germline-derived CDR1 and CDR2 are MNHEY and SVGAGI. CDR3 loop: CAGAVQQYYGYTF. Here the CDR3 DNA reads TGTGCCGGAGCAGTTCAGCAGTACTATGGCTACACCTTC.

This clone was picked up a small number of times. V and J are TRBV2 and TRBJ2-7; no reliable D call. The CDR3 sequence is 15 residues long. Trimming left V 4 bases short and J 6 bases short, with 19 bases between. Per germline, CDR1 SNHLY and CDR2 FYNNEI. The CDR3, as DNA: TGTGCCAGCAGTGTCCATGGCCAAACCAACACCGAGCAGTACTTC. Amino acids: CASSVHGQTNTEQYF. Based on the CDR3 plus reference TRBV2 and TRBJ2-7, the full variable domain is EPEVTQTPSHQVTQMGQEVILRCVPISNHLYFYWYRQILGQKVEFLVSFYNNEISEKSEIFDDQFSVERPDGSNFTLKIRSTKLEDSAMYFCASSVHGQTNTEQYFGPGTRLTVT.

The rearrangement links TRBV19 to TRBJ1-1; D is unclear. Germline CDR1 LNHDA, CDR2 SQIVND (reference sequence). The CDR3 is made up of 14 amino acids. V lost 2 bases and J lost 0, with 7 bases in between. As DNA, the CDR3 is TGTGCCAGTAGTATATTTGGCCTGAACACTGAAGCTTTCTTT. Translating gives CASSIFGLNTEAFF.

The V gene is TRBV5-1, the J gene TRBJ1-6, with 9 bases that match TRBD1. Germline V gene lookup returns CDR1 SGHRS and CDR2 YFSETQ. The CDR3 consists of 15 residues. V lost 4 bases and J lost 5; bases outside the gene matches: 4. The CDR3 DNA reads TGCGCCAGCAGCCAAGGGGACAGGGATAATTCACCCCTCCACTTT. Amino acids: CASSQGDRDNSPLHF.

V is TRBV19 and J is TRBJ2-3; 9 bases are a match to TRBD2. The CDR3 consists of 16 residues. In germline, CDR1 is LNHDA, CDR2 SQIVND (reference sequence). V shed 5 bases, J shed 5 bases, and the junction held 11 bases outside the gene matches. The CDR3 nucleotides are TGTGCCAGTAGTCCATTAGCGGGAGAGGCCCAAGATACGCAGTATTTT. Its protein is CASSPLAGEAQDTQYF.